This TCR beta chain comes out of a study of early stage breast cancer tumors. The wider study: Of around 15 invasive breast tumors, around 13 were hormone receptor-positive, HER2-negative.

V was clipped by 5 bases and J by 2 bases, with 13 bases between them. There are 15 residues in the CDR3. Germline V gene sequence: CDR1 SGHVS, CDR2 FNYEAQ. The table came from immunoSEQ multiplex PCR; TCRdb's copy has only in-frame clones and leaves some out. The profile shows around 50,000 clones, 75% to 85% of them singletons. This clone has only one observation. What it binds is unknown. Study results and limitations: Commonly generated sequences made up most enriched TCRB sequences shared between patients. Compared with adjacent normal breast tissue, tumors showed around 2.5-fold greater T cell density and higher clonality. Chain pairing and CD4, CD8 or FOXP3 expression were not captured.

The J gene is TRBJ1-3, the V gene TRBV7-6; D not resolved. The sequence was collected from a person between 50 and 60 years old with breast cancer. The sample comprised blood. The CDR3 DNA reads as TGTGCCAGCAGCGAGGGAGCCGGGACTGGAAACACCATATATTTT. This gives the protein CASSEGAGTGNTIYF.